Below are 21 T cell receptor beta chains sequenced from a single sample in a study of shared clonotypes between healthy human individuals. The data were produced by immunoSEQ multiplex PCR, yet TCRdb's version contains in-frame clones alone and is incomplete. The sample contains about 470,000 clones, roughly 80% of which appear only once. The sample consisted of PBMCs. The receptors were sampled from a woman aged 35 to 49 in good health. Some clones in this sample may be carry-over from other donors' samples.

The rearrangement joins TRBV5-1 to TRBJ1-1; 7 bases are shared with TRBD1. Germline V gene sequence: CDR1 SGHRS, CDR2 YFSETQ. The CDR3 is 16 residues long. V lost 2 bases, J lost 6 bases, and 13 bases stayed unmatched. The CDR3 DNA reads TGCGCCAGCAGCTTCACAGGGGTGAGAGGGTTCTCTGAAGCTTTCTTT. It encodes CASSFTGVRGFSEAFF.

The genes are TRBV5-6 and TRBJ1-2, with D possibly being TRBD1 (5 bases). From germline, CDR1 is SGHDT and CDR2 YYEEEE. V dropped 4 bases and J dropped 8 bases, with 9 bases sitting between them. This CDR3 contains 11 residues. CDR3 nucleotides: TGTGCCAGCAGCCTCCGGGGGGGCTACACCTTC. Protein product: CASSLRGGYTF.

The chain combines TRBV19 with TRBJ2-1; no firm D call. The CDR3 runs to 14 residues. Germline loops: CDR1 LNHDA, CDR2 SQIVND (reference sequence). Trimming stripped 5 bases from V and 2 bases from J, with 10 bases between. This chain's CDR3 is CASSFNSAYNEQFF. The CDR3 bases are TGTGCCAGTAGTTTCAATTCCGCCTACAATGAGCAGTTCTTC.

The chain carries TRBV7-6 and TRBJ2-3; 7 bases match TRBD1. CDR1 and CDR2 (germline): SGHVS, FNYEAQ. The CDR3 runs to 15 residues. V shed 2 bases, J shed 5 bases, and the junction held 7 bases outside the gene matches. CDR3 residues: CASSLRRGSVDTQYF. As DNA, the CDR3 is TGTGCCAGCAGCTTACGCAGGGGGAGCGTAGATACGCAGTATTTT. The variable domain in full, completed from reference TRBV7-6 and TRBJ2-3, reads GAGVSQSPRYKVTKRGQDVALRCDPISGHVSLYWYRQALGQGPEFLTYFNYEAQQDKSGLPNDRFSAERPEGSISTLTIQRTEQRDSAMYRCASSLRRGSVDTQYFGPGTRLTVL.

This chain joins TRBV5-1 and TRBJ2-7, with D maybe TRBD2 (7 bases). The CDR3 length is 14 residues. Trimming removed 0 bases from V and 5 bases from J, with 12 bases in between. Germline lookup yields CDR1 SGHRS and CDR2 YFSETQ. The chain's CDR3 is CASSLVAGANEQYF. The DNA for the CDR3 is TGCGCCAGCAGCTTGGTGGCGGGGGCGAACGAGCAGTACTTC.

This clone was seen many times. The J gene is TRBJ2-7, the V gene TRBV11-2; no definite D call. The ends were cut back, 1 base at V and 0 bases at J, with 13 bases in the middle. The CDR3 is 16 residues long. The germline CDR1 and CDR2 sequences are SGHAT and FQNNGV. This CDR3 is CASSLVPLTPSYEQYF. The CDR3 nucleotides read TGTGCCAGCAGCTTAGTTCCTCTGACCCCCTCCTACGAGCAGTACTTC.

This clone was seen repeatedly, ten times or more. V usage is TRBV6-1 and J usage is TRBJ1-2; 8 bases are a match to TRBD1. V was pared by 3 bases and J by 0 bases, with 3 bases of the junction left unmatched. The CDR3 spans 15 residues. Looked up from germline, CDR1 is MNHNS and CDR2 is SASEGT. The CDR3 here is CASSEWTGPNYGYTF. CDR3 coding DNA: TGTGCCAGCAGTGAGTGGACAGGGCCTAACTATGGCTACACCTTC.

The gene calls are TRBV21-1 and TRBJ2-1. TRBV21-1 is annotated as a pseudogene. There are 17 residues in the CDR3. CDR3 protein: CASSNLPGPGVYNEQFF. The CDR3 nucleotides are TGTGCCAGCAGCAACCTCCCGGGACCTGGGGTATACAATGAGCAGTTCTTC.

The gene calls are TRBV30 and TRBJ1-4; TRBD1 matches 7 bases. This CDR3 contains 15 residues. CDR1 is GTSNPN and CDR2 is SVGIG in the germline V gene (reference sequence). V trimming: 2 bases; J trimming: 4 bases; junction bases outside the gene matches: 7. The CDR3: CAWSIRTGYNEKLFF. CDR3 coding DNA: TGTGCCTGGAGTATACGGACAGGTTATAATGAAAAACTGTTTTTT.

CDR3 region: CASSLEQGAEKLFF. As DNA, the CDR3 is TGTGCCAGCAGCTTAGAGCAGGGAGCTGAAAAACTGTTTTTT. This chain links TRBV7-9 with TRBJ1-4; tentative D call: TRBD1 (5 bases). The CDR3 spans 14 residues. Trimming removed 1 base from V and 7 bases from J, with 10 bases in between. Germline values: CDR1 SEHNR, CDR2 FQNEAQ (reference sequence).

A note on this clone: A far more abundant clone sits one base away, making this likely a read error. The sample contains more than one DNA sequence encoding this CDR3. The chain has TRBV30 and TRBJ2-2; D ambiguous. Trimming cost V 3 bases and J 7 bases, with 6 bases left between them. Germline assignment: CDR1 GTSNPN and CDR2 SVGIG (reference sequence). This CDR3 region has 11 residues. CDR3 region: CAWSVGGELFF. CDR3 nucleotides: TGTGCCTGGAGCGTAGGCGGGGAGCTGTTTTTT.

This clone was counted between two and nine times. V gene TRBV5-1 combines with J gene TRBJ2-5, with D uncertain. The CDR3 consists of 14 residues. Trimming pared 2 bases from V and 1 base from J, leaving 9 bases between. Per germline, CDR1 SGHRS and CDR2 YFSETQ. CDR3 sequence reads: CASSFLIPQETQYF. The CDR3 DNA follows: TGCGCCAGCAGCTTTCTGATCCCCCAAGAGACCCAGTACTTC.

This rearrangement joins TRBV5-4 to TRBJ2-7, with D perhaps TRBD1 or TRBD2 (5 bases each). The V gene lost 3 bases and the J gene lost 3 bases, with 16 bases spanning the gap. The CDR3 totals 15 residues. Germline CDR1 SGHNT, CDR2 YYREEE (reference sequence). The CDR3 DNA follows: TGTGCCAGCAGCTCCGGGACGGAGCGCTTCTACGAGCAGTACTTC. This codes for CASSSGTERFYEQYF.

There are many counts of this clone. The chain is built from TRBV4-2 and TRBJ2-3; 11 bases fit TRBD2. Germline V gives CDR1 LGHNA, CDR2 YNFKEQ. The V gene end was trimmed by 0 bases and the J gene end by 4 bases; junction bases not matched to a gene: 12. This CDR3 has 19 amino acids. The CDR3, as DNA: TGTGCCAGCAGCCAAGAACCCCTGACTAGCGGGATCTTCGCAGATACGCAGTATTTT. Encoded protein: CASSQEPLTSGIFADTQYF.

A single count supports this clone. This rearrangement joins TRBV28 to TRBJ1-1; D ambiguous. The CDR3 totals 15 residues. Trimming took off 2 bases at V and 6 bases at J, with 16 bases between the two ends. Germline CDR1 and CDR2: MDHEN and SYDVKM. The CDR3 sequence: CASSLNPYGAAEAFF. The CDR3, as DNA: TGTGCCAGCAGTTTAAACCCCTATGGAGCCGCTGAAGCTTTCTTT.

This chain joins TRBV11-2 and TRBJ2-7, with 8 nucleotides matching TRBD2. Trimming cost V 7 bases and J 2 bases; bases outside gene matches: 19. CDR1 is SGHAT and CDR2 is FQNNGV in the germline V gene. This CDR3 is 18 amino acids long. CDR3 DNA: TGTGCCAGCATCCATGGGTTCCGGGAGGGTGTGGGCACCTACGAGCAGTACTTC. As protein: CASIHGFREGVGTYEQYF.

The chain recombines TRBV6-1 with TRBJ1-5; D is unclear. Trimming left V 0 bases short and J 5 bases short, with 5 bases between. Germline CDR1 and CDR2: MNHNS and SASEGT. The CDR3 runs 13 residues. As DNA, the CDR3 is TGTGCCAGCAGTGAAGCGCAGTATCAGCCCCAGCATTTT. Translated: CASSEAQYQPQHF.

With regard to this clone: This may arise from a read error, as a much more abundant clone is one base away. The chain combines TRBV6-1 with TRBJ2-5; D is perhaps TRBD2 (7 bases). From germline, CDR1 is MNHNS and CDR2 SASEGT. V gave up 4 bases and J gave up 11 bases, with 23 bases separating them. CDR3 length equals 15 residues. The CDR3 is CASSAGGGGAYGQYF. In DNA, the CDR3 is TGTGCCAGCAGTGCGGGGGGCGGAGGGGCCTACGGGCAGTACTTC.

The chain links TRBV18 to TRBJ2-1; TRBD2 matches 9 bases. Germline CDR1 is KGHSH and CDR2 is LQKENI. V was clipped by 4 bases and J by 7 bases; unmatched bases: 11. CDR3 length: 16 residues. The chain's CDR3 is CASSREGSGRPNEQFF. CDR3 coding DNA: TGTGCCAGCTCACGGGAGGGTAGCGGGAGACCTAATGAGCAGTTCTTC. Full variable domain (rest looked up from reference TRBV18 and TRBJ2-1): NAGVMQNPRHLVRRRGQEARLRCSPMKGHSHVYWYRQLPEEGLKFMVYLQKENIIDESGMPKERFSAEFPKEGPSILRIQQVVRGDSAAYFCASSREGSGRPNEQFFGPGTRLTVL.

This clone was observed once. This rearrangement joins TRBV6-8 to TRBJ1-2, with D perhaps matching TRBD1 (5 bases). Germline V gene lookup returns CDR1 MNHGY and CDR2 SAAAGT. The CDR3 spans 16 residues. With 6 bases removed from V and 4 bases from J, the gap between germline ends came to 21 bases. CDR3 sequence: CASSPNTREDSYGYTF. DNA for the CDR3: TGTGCCAGCAGCCCAAACACCAGGGAGGACTCCTATGGCTACACCTTC.

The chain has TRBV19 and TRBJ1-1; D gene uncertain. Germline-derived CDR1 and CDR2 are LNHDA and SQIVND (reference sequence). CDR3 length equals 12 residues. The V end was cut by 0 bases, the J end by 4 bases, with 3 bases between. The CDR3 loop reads CASSIEGTEAFF. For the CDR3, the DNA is TGTGCCAGTAGTATAGAAGGCACTGAAGCTTTCTTT.